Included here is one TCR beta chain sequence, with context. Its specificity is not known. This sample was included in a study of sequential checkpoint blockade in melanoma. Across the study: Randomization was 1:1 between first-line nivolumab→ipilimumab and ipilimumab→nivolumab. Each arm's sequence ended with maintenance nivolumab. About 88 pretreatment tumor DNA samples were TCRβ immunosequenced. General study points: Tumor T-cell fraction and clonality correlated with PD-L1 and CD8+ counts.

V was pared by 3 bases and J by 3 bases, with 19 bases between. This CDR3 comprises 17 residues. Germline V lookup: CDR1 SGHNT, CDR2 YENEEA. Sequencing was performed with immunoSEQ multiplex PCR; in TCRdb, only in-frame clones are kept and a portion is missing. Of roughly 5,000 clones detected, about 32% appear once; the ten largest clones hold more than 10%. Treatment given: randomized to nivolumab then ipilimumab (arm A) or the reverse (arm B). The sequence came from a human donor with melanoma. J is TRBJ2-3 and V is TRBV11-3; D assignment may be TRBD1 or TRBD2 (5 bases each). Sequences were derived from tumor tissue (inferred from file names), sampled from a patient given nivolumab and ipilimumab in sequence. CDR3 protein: CASSLDTGITLTDTQYF. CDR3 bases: TGTGCCAGCAGCTTGGACACGGGGATCACGCTTACAGATACGCAGTATTTT. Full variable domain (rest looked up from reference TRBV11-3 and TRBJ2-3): EAGVVQSPRYKIIEKKQPVAFWCNPISGHNTLYWYLQNLGQGPELLIRYENEEAVDDSQLPKDRFSAERLKGVDSTLKIQPAELGDSAVYLCASSLDTGITLTDTQYFGPGTRLTVL.